This TCR beta chain was captured in a study of T cells in Graves' hyperthyroidism and ophthalmopathy. This CDR3 region has 15 residues. J was trimmed by 5 bases and V by 6 bases; bases with no gene match: 11. CDR1 and CDR2 (germline): SEHNR, FQNEAQ (reference sequence). This clonotype was seen ten or more times. Regions amplified from RNA transcripts were the TCR beta CDR3 regions. TCR CDR3 underwent first-round RT-PCR with the HTBI primer set. One entry per CDR3 protein, called by TCRdb with MiXCR from the multiplex PCR reads. Found here are 250,000 to 300,000 distinct CDR3 sequences, about an eighth of them singletons; the top ten hold approximately 8.6%.

The V and J genes are TRBV7-9 and TRBJ2-7; 9 bases are a match to TRBD2. This TCR was sampled from a woman in her twenties or thirties with Graves' hyperthyroidism that later progressed to Graves' ophthalmopathy. The sample taken for sequencing was blood. CDR3 amino acids: CASSSRLAGVDEQYF. In DNA form, the CDR3 reads TGTGCCAGCAGTTCCCGTTTAGCGGGAGTGGACGAGCAGTACTTC.